These 28 T cell receptor beta chains were sequenced from one sample in a study of blood T cell repertoires in COVID-19 (dated by TCRdb to the early 2020s). The protocol used for the library was the immunoSEQ multiplex PCR assay. TCRdb carries this immuneACCESS record with in-frame sequences only. Its versions omit some clonotypes, under half of them owing to an unresolved V gene in the studies checked, with the rest unexplained. In this sample the table shows 100,000 to 150,000 clones, roughly 80% of which occur a single time. Clones ranked in the top ten supply 2% to 3% of the sample. The sequenced sample consisted of PBMCs or T cells enriched from blood (not recorded which). Source of these receptors: a man aged 40-55 years with acute COVID-19.

J is TRBJ1-5 and V is TRBV28; 8 nucleotides align to TRBD1. Trimming removed 6 bases from V and 8 bases from J; junction bases left unmatched: 12. This CDR3 region has 15 residues. CDR1 MDHEN and CDR2 SYDVKM come from the germline V gene. CDR3 DNA: TGTGCCAGCAGGTATACAGGGGGTGCGGTCGAGCCCCAGCATTTT. It yields the protein CASRYTGGAVEPQHF.

The chain joins TRBV4-2 to TRBJ1-3, with 9 bases identical to TRBD1. This CDR3 spans 17 amino acids. Germline assignment: CDR1 LGHNA and CDR2 YNFKEQ. The trim removed 4 bases at V and 4 bases at J, leaving 11 bases unmatched. CDR3 amino acids: CASSPYPIQGAGNTIYF. In DNA form, the CDR3 reads TGTGCCAGCAGCCCCTACCCCATACAGGGGGCCGGAAACACCATATATTTT.

This chain uses TRBV10-2 with TRBJ1-5; D possibly corresponds to TRBD1 (6 bases). The V end lost 3 bases, the J end lost 2 bases, and 11 bases lay between the germline ends. The V gene's germline CDR1 is WSHSY and CDR2 SAAADI. The CDR3 sequence is 15 residues long. CDR3: CASSDHRARNQPQHF. The CDR3 DNA follows: TGCGCCAGCAGTGATCACAGGGCCCGCAATCAGCCCCAGCATTTT.

CDR3 sequence: CASSIATSVQETQYF. In DNA form, the CDR3 reads TGTGCCAGTAGTATAGCTACTAGCGTTCAAGAGACCCAGTACTTC. The V call is TRBV19, the J call TRBJ2-5, with TRBD2 matching over 7 bases. The J segment lost 2 bases and the V segment lost 1 base, leaving 4 bases of the junction unmatched. The CDR3 covers 15 residues. Germline CDR1 reads LNHDA; CDR2 reads SQIVND (reference sequence).

The sample holds a few counts of this clone. The chain joins TRBV2 to TRBJ2-3, with 9 bases matching TRBD2. The ends lost 3 bases at V and 4 bases at J; junction bases unmatched: 5. This CDR3 comprises 15 residues. Germline CDR1 reads SNHLY; CDR2 reads FYNNEI. Here the CDR3 reads CASSDGGRVADTQYF. Here the CDR3 DNA reads TGTGCCAGCAGTGATGGCGGGAGGGTCGCAGATACGCAGTATTTT.

The genes are TRBV10-1 and TRBJ2-3; D is possibly TRBD2 (5 bases). The CDR3 is made up of 13 amino acids. Germline CDR1 and CDR2: WNHNN and SYGVQD (reference sequence). V lost 6 bases to trimming and J lost 2 bases, with 9 bases between them. The DNA of the CDR3 is TGCGCCAGCAGGGACTCTAACACAGATACGCAGTATTTT. Protein product: CASRDSNTDTQYF.

The chain has TRBV7-3 and TRBJ2-1; no reliable D call. Per the germline V gene, CDR1 is SGHTA and CDR2 is FQGTGA. The CDR3 loop spans 13 amino acids. V was clipped by 1 base and J by 9 bases, with 10 bases between them. The CDR3 sequence: CASSLNRESEQFF. The CDR3 region has the DNA TGTGCCAGCAGCTTAAATAGAGAAAGTGAGCAGTTCTTC.

The rearrangement links TRBV9 to TRBJ2-7, with D possibly matching TRBD1 (6 bases). Trimming took 4 bases from V and 5 from J, leaving 25 bases between them. CDR1 SGDLS and CDR2 YYNGEE come from the germline V gene. This CDR3 comprises 17 residues. The CDR3 spells CASSSSYRTATDHEQYF. As DNA, the CDR3 is TGTGCCAGCAGCTCCTCTTACCGGACAGCCACCGACCACGAGCAGTACTTC.

V and J are TRBV11-1 and TRBJ1-2, with TRBD1 identical over 8 bases. Germline CDR1 SGHAT, CDR2 FQDESV (reference sequence). This CDR3 has 14 amino acids. V was clipped by 5 bases and J by 8 bases; unmatched bases: 10. CDR3 residues: CASSNIQGANGYTF. CDR3 sequence (DNA): TGTGCCAGCAGCAACATCCAGGGGGCTAACGGCTACACCTTC.

The CDR3 nucleotides are TGTGCCAGCCACCGGACAGGGATCAATCAGCCCCAGCATTTT. Amino acid sequence: CASHRTGINQPQHF. This chain joins TRBV2 and TRBJ1-5; 8 bases map to TRBD1. The CDR3 runs 14 residues. The germline CDR1 and CDR2 sequences are SNHLY and FYNNEI. With V trimmed by 8 bases and J by 3 bases, 6 bases remained unmatched.

This rearrangement joins TRBV5-1 to TRBJ1-5; tentative D call: TRBD1 (5 bases). Trimming cost V 1 base and J 6 bases, with 8 bases left between them. Germline CDR1 SGHRS, CDR2 YFSETQ. This CDR3 is built from 13 residues. The CDR3 protein is CASSLFGGQPQHF. The CDR3 coding sequence is TGCGCCAGCAGCTTGTTCGGGGGTCAGCCCCAGCATTTT.

The chain has TRBV6-6 and TRBJ2-1; 14 bases agree with TRBD2. Trimming at V came to 6 bases and at J to 6 bases, leaving 22 bases not matched to a gene. The germline gives CDR1 MNHNY, CDR2 SVGAGI (reference sequence). The length of the CDR3 is 21 residues. CDR3 amino acids: CASSSNSGLAGGSLRGNEQFF. The CDR3 coding sequence is TGTGCCAGCAGCTCGAACAGTGGACTAGCGGGGGGTAGTCTTAGGGGCAATGAGCAGTTCTTC.

The chain joins TRBV18 to TRBJ1-2; the match to TRBD1 covers 12 bases. CDR1 is KGHSH, CDR2 LQKENI, per germline. V was clipped by 2 bases and J by 1 base; unmatched bases: 8. This CDR3 has 18 amino acids. The CDR3 is CASSPSGTGGILNYGYTF. For the CDR3, the DNA is TGTGCCAGCTCACCATCCGGGACAGGGGGCATTCTTAACTATGGCTACACCTTC.

This chain connects TRBV27 to TRBJ2-3, with 13 bases aligning to TRBD2. The V and J ends lost 5 bases and 5 bases, in that order; junction bases with no gene match: 7. The CDR3 is 16 residues long. Germline V gene lookup returns CDR1 MNHEY and CDR2 SMNVEV (reference sequence). CDR3 nucleotide sequence: TGTGCCAGCAGTGTTCCGGGACTAGCGGGGAAAGATACGCAGTATTTT. It encodes CASSVPGLAGKDTQYF.

The chain employs TRBV19 and TRBJ1-6; D not resolved. CDR1 and CDR2 (germline): LNHDA, SQIVND (reference sequence). Trimming took off 6 bases at V and 5 bases at J, with 8 bases between the two ends. CDR3 length: 13 amino acids. In nucleotides, the CDR3 is TGTGCCAGTAGGCAGGTTGATAATTCACCCCTCCACTTT. Translating gives CASRQVDNSPLHF.

The chain uses TRBV18 and TRBJ2-2, with 8 bases matching TRBD1. Trimming removed 6 bases from V and 3 bases from J; junction bases left unmatched: 6. The germline CDR1 and CDR2 sequences are KGHSH and LQKENI. This CDR3 comprises 15 residues. The CDR3 is CASSPGQDDTGELFF. Here the CDR3 DNA reads TGTGCCAGCTCCCCGGGACAGGATGACACCGGGGAGCTGTTTTTT.

This clone was detected only once. The CDR3 DNA follows: TGTGCCAGCAGTCCCCATCACACAGGGGTGGAAGGGGATCCCAAGGGGGAGCAGTACTTC. This gives the protein CASSPHHTGVEGDPKGEQYF. The rearrangement uses TRBV27 and TRBJ2-7; 7 positions match TRBD1. Germline V gene lookup returns CDR1 MNHEY and CDR2 SMNVEV (reference sequence). The CDR3 is made up of 20 amino acids. The ends lost 5 bases at V and 7 bases at J; junction bases unmatched: 29.

This clone was observed a few times. The V gene is TRBV6-5, the J gene TRBJ1-1; perhaps TRBD1 as D (5 bases). Trimming pared 0 bases from V and 4 bases from J, leaving 15 bases between. This CDR3 region has 16 residues. Germline V lookup: CDR1 MNHEY, CDR2 SVGAGI. CDR3 in amino acids: CASSYSPWGDITEAFF. In DNA form, the CDR3 reads TGTGCCAGCAGTTACTCCCCCTGGGGGGATATCACTGAAGCTTTCTTT.

This chain joins TRBV9 and TRBJ1-1; D is ambiguous. The V end lost 3 bases, the J end lost 5 bases, and 11 bases lay between the germline ends. CDR1 is SGDLS and CDR2 is YYNGEE in the germline V gene. CDR3 length: 13 amino acids. The CDR3 DNA sequence: TGTGCCAGCAGCGCCCAACCGGGGACTGAAGCTTTCTTT. Its translation: CASSAQPGTEAFF.

This sequence joins TRBV6-2 or TRBV6-3 and TRBJ2-1; D gene unclear. Looked up from germline, CDR1 is MNHEY and CDR2 is SVGEGT. CDR3 size: 12 residues. V gave up 2 bases and J gave up 9 bases, with 8 bases separating them. CDR3 sequence: CASSYQATEQFF. The CDR3 nucleotides are TGTGCCAGCAGTTACCAAGCTACTGAGCAGTTCTTC.

The chain is built from TRBV11-2 and TRBJ2-3, with TRBD2 as a possible D gene (5 bases). Germline CDR1 is SGHAT and CDR2 is FQNNGV. The CDR3 is made up of 11 amino acids. V was trimmed by 1 base and J by 12 bases, leaving 8 bases between them. As DNA, the CDR3 is TGTGCCAGCAGCTTAGCGACTACCCAGTATTTT. Its protein product is CASSLATTQYF.

The chain recombines TRBV10-3 with TRBJ1-5, with TRBD1 matching over 7 bases. The CDR3 sequence is 14 residues long. Germline V gene sequence: CDR1 ENHRY, CDR2 SYGVKD. The J segment lost 3 bases and the V segment lost 6 bases, leaving 5 bases of the junction unmatched. CDR3 sequence reads: CAISDGQANQPQHF. For the CDR3, the DNA is TGTGCCATCAGCGACGGACAGGCCAATCAGCCCCAGCATTTT.

V is TRBV30 and J is TRBJ2-1; TRBD2 matches 11 bases. Trimming at V came to 3 bases and at J to 0 bases, leaving 13 bases not matched to a gene. This CDR3 comprises 19 residues. Germline CDR1 reads GTSNPN; CDR2 reads SVGIG (reference sequence). The CDR3 loop reads CAWRPLAGGFPSSYNEQFF. The CDR3 bases are TGTGCCTGGAGGCCCCTAGCGGGGGGCTTTCCGAGCTCCTACAATGAGCAGTTCTTC.

CDR3 sequence reads: CASSLNSDTEAFF. DNA for the CDR3: TGTGCCAGCAGCTTAAATTCCGACACTGAAGCTTTCTTT. V gene TRBV7-9 combines with J gene TRBJ1-1; unclear D gene. The ends were cut back, 2 bases at V and 3 bases at J, with 7 bases in the middle. The CDR3 covers 13 residues. Germline CDR1 SEHNR, CDR2 FQNEAQ (reference sequence).

This clone came up once. The CDR3 is CASSQPGQGTEKLFF. Here the CDR3 DNA reads TGTGCCAGCAGCCAACCGGGACAGGGGACTGAAAAACTGTTTTTT. The chain carries TRBV5-4 and TRBJ1-4; 10 bases are a match to TRBD1. In germline, CDR1 is SGHNT, CDR2 YYREEE (reference sequence). Germline trimming cut 4 bases from V and 7 bases from J; bases unmatched to any gene: 7. This CDR3 spans 15 amino acids.

V is TRBV7-3 and J is TRBJ2-1, with TRBD1 identical over 9 bases. This CDR3 spans 13 amino acids. With 4 bases clipped from V and 9 bases from J, the junction kept 4 bases outside the gene matches. Per the germline V gene, CDR1 is SGHTA and CDR2 is FQGTGA. DNA of the CDR3: TGTGCCAGCAGCTCCGACAGGGGGGGTGAGCAGTTCTTC. It specifies CASSSDRGGEQFF.

The gene calls are TRBV28 and TRBJ1-6; weak D call: TRBD1 (5 bases). The V gene's germline CDR1 is MDHEN and CDR2 SYDVKM. The length of the CDR3 is 12 residues. Trimming cost V 5 bases and J 10 bases, with 9 bases left between them. CDR3 DNA sequence: TGTGCCAGCAGTGGGGGGGGATCACCCCTCCACTTT. Amino acids: CASSGGGSPLHF.

The J gene is TRBJ1-1, the V gene TRBV14, with D perhaps TRBD1 (6 bases). The CDR3 spans 12 residues. V lost 3 bases to trimming and J lost 10 bases, with 12 bases between them. The germline gives CDR1 SGHDN, CDR2 FVKESK. The CDR3 here is CASSQSGVRAFF. For the CDR3, the DNA is TGTGCCAGCAGCCAGTCAGGGGTGCGAGCTTTCTTT.